The present T cell receptor beta chain was sequenced within a study of spatial heterogeneity in lung cancer. V gave up 1 base and J gave up 4 bases; unmatched junction bases: 4. The CDR3 is made up of 16 amino acids. Germline CDR1 and CDR2: MGHRA and YSYEKL. Time point in this sample: sample taken at primary tumor resection. The donors comprised some 70 untreated early-stage non-small cell lung cancer patients. Sequencing of whole RNA from tumor, nontumor lung or frozen PBMC involved no sorting. In this sample, this clonotype is medium-sized. Its antigen is currently unknown. In the library, each TCR cDNA molecule bore its own unique molecular identifier. MiXCR, applied by TCRdb to the 5' RACE reads, yields one record per CDR3 protein. Of 2,500 to 3,000 distinct CDR3 sequences in the sample, 7.4% were seen once. The study's findings and limits: In tumors, expanded intratumoral alpha and beta TCR counts tracked mutation counts.

The chain joins TRBV4-1 to TRBJ2-1; 10 bases map to TRBD2. The receptor comes from a female donor with early-stage non-small cell lung cancer. Material: lung tumor tissue, obtained at surgery. In DNA form, the CDR3 reads TGCGCCAGCAGCCAAGTAGAAGCGGGGGGGTACAATGAGCAGTTCTTC. Translated, it gives CASSQVEAGGYNEQFF.